The next 8 T cell receptor beta chains were all read from a single sample in a study of blood T cell repertoires in COVID-19. TCRdb's table, derived via immunoSEQ multiplex PCR, lists solely in-frame clones and lacks some. The data show about 170,000 clones, with 80% to 85% seen just once and approximately 11% held by the top ten. The sample consisted of peripheral blood. These receptors were obtained from a man in his 70s with active or convalescent COVID-19.

The gene calls are TRBV24-1 and TRBJ2-5, with 10 bases fitting TRBD1. V dropped 3 bases and J dropped 5; count of bases not matched to a gene: 5. The CDR3 length is 15 residues. Germline V gives CDR1 KGHDR, CDR2 SFDVKD. The CDR3 here is CATSDGTGDLETQYF. The CDR3 DNA follows: TGTGCCACCAGTGATGGGACAGGGGACCTGGAGACCCAGTACTTC.

This chain joins TRBV6-5 and TRBJ2-1; 10 bases match TRBD2. This CDR3 is 15 amino acids long. The V segment lost 7 bases and the J segment 5 bases; nucleotides outside the gene matches: 8. The V gene's germline CDR1 is MNHEY and CDR2 SVGAGI. The CDR3 sequence: CASTPPSGSHNEQFF. The CDR3 nucleotides read TGTGCCAGCACTCCCCCTAGCGGGAGCCACAATGAGCAGTTCTTC.

In its sample, this clone was seen once. The gene calls are TRBV29-1 and TRBJ2-3, with TRBD1 identical over 9 bases. This CDR3 region has 14 residues. V dropped 8 bases and J dropped 4; count of bases not matched to a gene: 10. The germline CDR1 and CDR2 sequences are SQVTM and ANQGSEA. The CDR3 bases are TGCAGCACCGAGACAGGGGGAGATGCAGATACGCAGTATTTT. Encoded protein: CSTETGGDADTQYF.

J is TRBJ2-5 and V is TRBV7-2; 9 bases align to TRBD1. Trimming removed 5 bases from V and 5 bases from J; junction bases left unmatched: 6. The CDR3 is 14 residues long. The V gene's germline CDR1 is SGHTA and CDR2 FQGNSA. In nucleotides, the CDR3 is TGTGCCAGCAGCGCGGACAGGGGAGGGGAGACCCAGTACTTC. This sequence encodes CASSADRGGETQYF. Filled out from reference TRBV7-2 and TRBJ2-5, the complete variable domain reads GAGVSQSPSNKVTEKGKDVELRCDPISGHTALYWYRQSLGQGLEFLIYFQGNSAPDKSGLPSDRFSAERTGGSVSTLTIQRTQQEDSAVYLCASSADRGGETQYFGPGTRLLVL.

This rearrangement joins TRBV5-1 to TRBJ2-1; the match to TRBD1 covers 9 bases. Germline values: CDR1 SGHRS, CDR2 YFSETQ. V lost 4 bases and J lost 6; bases outside the gene matches: 11. The CDR3 is made up of 16 amino acids. CDR3 in amino acids: CASSPWGTGTINEQFF. CDR3 sequence (DNA): TGCGCCAGCAGCCCCTGGGGGACAGGGACGATCAATGAGCAGTTCTTC.

Here the CDR3 DNA reads TGTGCCAGCAGCCCGATGCACCTAGACGAGCAGTACTTC. Amino acid sequence: CASSPMHLDEQYF. The rearrangement uses TRBV4-2 and TRBJ2-7, with D uncertain. Germline V CDR1 and CDR2: LGHNA, YNFKEQ. Trimming removed 4 bases from V and 5 bases from J, with 12 bases in between. The CDR3 consists of 13 residues.

This clone was counted once. V is TRBV19 and J is TRBJ2-2; 15 nucleotides align to TRBD2. The CDR3 totals 19 residues. The V gene end was trimmed by 7 bases and the J gene end by 5 bases; junction bases not matched to a gene: 14. The germline V gene has CDR1 LNHDA and CDR2 SQIVND (reference sequence). The CDR3 reads CASTRGLAGGRTYTGELFF. The CDR3 nucleotides read TGTGCCAGTACCAGGGGACTAGCGGGGGGTAGGACATATACCGGGGAGCTGTTTTTT.

V gene TRBV19 combines with J gene TRBJ1-5, with D maybe TRBD1 (5 bases). Trimming shortened V by 2 bases and J by 11 bases, and 19 bases separated the two germline ends. Per germline, CDR1 LNHDA and CDR2 SQIVND (reference sequence). This CDR3 contains 15 residues. The CDR3 here is CASSITGAIEGAQHF. DNA of the CDR3: TGTGCCAGTAGTATAACTGGGGCGATTGAAGGGGCCCAGCATTTT.